This paragraph covers one T cell receptor beta chain sequence. Clones were read by immunoSEQ multiplex PCR, and TCRdb kept only the in-frame ones, dropping some. The table includes under 45,000 clones, around 85% detected once. These data are taken from a study of blood T cell repertoires in COVID-19. The overall study: The United States, Italy and Spain were the sources of the acute and convalescent COVID-19 samples.

The germline gives CDR1 SGHNT, CDR2 YYREEE (reference sequence). The ends lost 4 bases at V and 2 bases at J; junction bases unmatched: 4. The CDR3 length is 16 residues. Source material: peripheral blood. The TCR sequence derives from a middle-aged man with active COVID-19. This chain connects TRBV5-4 to TRBJ2-1; 12 bases fit TRBD2. The CDR3 sequence: CASSLTSGSTYNEQFF. CDR3 nucleotides: TGTGCCAGCAGCCTGACTAGCGGGAGCACCTACAATGAGCAGTTCTTC.